The rows below give T cell receptor beta chains drawn from one sample of a study of blood T cell repertoires in COVID-19. Data came from immunoSEQ multiplex PCR; TCRdb stores just in-frame clones and leaves some out. The sample yields about 18,000 clones, roughly 87% seen once. Sequencing used peripheral blood. Every receptor here comes from a man aged 50 or older with active COVID-19. The CDR3 runs from the conserved cysteine through the conserved F or W. The order of the fields is clone size, D gene, J gene, V gene, CDR3 DNA, CDR3 protein. A D gene is named only where the DNA matches it firmly. Rows give clone size only sometimes, using once, few, many, or a class for an expanded clone.

once | NA | TRBJ1-5 | TRBV28 | TGTGCCAGCACCCCAGTAAGCAATCAGCCCCAGCATTTT | CASTPVSNQPQHF
once | TRBD2 | TRBJ2-7 | TRBV18 | TGTGCCAGCTCACCGTATAGCGGGAGCTACGAGCAGTACTTC | CASSPYSGSYEQYF
NA | NA | TRBJ2-1 | TRBV11-3 | TGTGCCAGCAGCTTAGATGGTCTAGGCCAATACAATGAGCAGTTCTTC | CASSLDGLGQYNEQFF
NA | NA | TRBJ1-3 | TRBV27 | TGTGCCAGCAGGCTAACAGTTTCTTCTGGAAACACCATATATTTT | CASRLTVSSGNTIYF
NA | TRBD1 | TRBJ1-6 | TRBV30 | TGTGCCTGGAGTGGACAGGGGAATTCACCCCTCCACTTT | CAWSGQGNSPLHF
NA | TRBD1 | TRBJ1-1 | TRBV5-1 | TGCGCCAGCGGCCGGGACAGCATTGGGGATTTCTTT | CASGRDSIGDFF
NA | TRBD2 | TRBJ2-1 | TRBV7-8 | TGTGCCAGCAGCTTAAAGGCGGGAGGTTCCATGGGGTCCTACAATGAGCAGTTCTTC | CASSLKAGGSMGSYNEQFF
NA | NA | TRBJ1-2 | TRBV20-1 | TGCAGTGCTCCCTCGTCGGGGGGCTACACCTTC | CSAPSSGGYTF
NA | TRBD1 | TRBJ1-1 | TRBV14 | TGTGCCAGCAGCCAAGTAGGCAGGGGGAGGGCTTTCTTT | CASSQVGRGRAFF
NA | NA | TRBJ1-2 | TRBV4-2 | TGTGCCAGCAGCCAAGATGAGAACAGGGCCTATGGCTACACCTTC | CASSQDENRAYGYTF
once | TRBD1 | TRBJ1-2 | TRBV3-1/TRBV3-2 | TGTGCCAGCAGTCCAGCCACAGGGGGCAGCTATGGCTACACCTTC | CASSPATGGSYGYTF
NA | NA | TRBJ2-3 | TRBV9 | TGTGCCAGCAGCGGAATCCCTTACGGAGGGACCTTCAGCACAGATACGCAGTATTTT | CASSGIPYGGTFSTDTQYF
NA | NA | TRBJ2-2 | TRBV11-1 | TGTGCCAGCAGCACGGACAGAAGAATCACCGGGGAGCTGTTTTTT | CASSTDRRITGELFF
NA | TRBD1 | TRBJ2-7 | TRBV7-2 | TGTGCCAGCAGCACCGGGACAGGGTTACGCGAGCAGTACTTC | CASSTGTGLREQYF
NA | NA | TRBJ1-3 | TRBV7-2 | TGTGCCAGCAGCTTAGTGCCGGAGTTACGTGGAAACACCATATATTTT | CASSLVPELRGNTIYF
NA | NA | TRBJ1-3 | TRBV7-2 | TGTGCCAGCAGCTTAGTAACAGGGATCTCTGGAAACACCATATATTTT | CASSLVTGISGNTIYF
NA | TRBD1 | TRBJ2-7 | TRBV29-1 | TGCAGCGCCCGTTCCCCGGGACAGGGTCACTACGAGCAGTACTTC | CSARSPGQGHYEQYF
NA | NA | TRBJ2-4 | TRBV6-2/TRBV6-3 | TGTGCCAGCAGTTTTGTTAGCGGAATACCTGGGACCAAAAACATTCAGTACTTC | CASSFVSGIPGTKNIQYF
NA | TRBD1 | TRBJ2-7 | TRBV2 | TGTGCCAGCAGTGTAATGGGACAGGGGGCAGGTGAGCAGTACTTC | CASSVMGQGAGEQYF
once | TRBD1 | TRBJ1-1 | TRBV4-3 | TGCGCCAGCAGCCAAGATTTTAAAGGGGGCTCGGCTTTCTTT | CASSQDFKGGSAFF
medium-sized | TRBD2 | TRBJ2-3 | TRBV7-2 | TGTGCCAGCAGCTCCCCGACTAGCGGGAGAGATACGCAGTATTTT | CASSSPTSGRDTQYF
NA | NA | TRBJ1-1 | TRBV29-1 | TGCAGCGTTGAACGGGCCGGGGTCGGCACTGAAGCTTTCTTT | CSVERAGVGTEAFF
NA | TRBD1 | TRBJ1-4 | TRBV19 | TGTGCCAGTAGTGTAAGACAGGGTAAACTGTTTTTT | CASSVRQGKLFF
once | NA | TRBJ2-1 | TRBV29-1 | TGCAGCGTTGAAGAAGGAGGGACCTACAATGAGCAGTTCTTC | CSVEEGGTYNEQFF
NA | NA | TRBJ1-6 | TRBV10-3 | TGTGCCATCAGTGAGGTACAGGGTGGCTCCTATAATTCACCCCTCCACTTT | CAISEVQGGSYNSPLHF
NA | TRBD2 | TRBJ2-3 | TRBV10-2 | TGCGCCAGCAGTGATTTACTAGCGGGATCCACAGATACGCAGTATTTT | CASSDLLAGSTDTQYF
NA | NA | TRBJ2-1 | TRBV4-3 | TGCGCCAGCAGCCAAGATACGGGGAGCTCCTACAATGAGCAGTTCTTC | CASSQDTGSSYNEQFF
NA | NA | TRBJ2-1 | TRBV7-8 | TGTGCCAGCAGCTCGCGGGCCGCCTACAATGAGCAGTTCTTC | CASSSRAAYNEQFF
NA | NA | TRBJ1-1 | TRBV21-1 | TGTGCCAGCAGCAAAGTAGTCAAGAAAGCTTTCTTT | CASSKVVKKAFF
once | TRBD1 | TRBJ2-1 | TRBV5-1 | TGCGCCAGCAGCCTACAGGGGAGCTCCTACAATGAGCAGTTCTTC | CASSLQGSSYNEQFF
NA | TRBD2 | TRBJ2-3 | TRBV5-6 | TGTGCCAGCAGCGTGGGACTAGCTGGCTTAGGAGATACGCAGTATTTT | CASSVGLAGLGDTQYF
NA | TRBD2 | TRBJ2-7 | TRBV28 | TGTGCCAGCAGTTTGGGGACTAGCGGAAAAAGCTCCTACGAGCAGTACTTC | CASSLGTSGKSSYEQYF
NA | NA | TRBJ2-6 | TRBV9 | TGTGCCAGCAGCCCCCTCTCCTCTGGGGCCAACGTCCTGACTTTC | CASSPLSSGANVLTF
NA | NA | TRBJ2-3 | TRBV28 | TGTGCCAGCAGTCCACCGGGACAACCGACAGATACGCAGTATTTT | CASSPPGQPTDTQYF
NA | TRBD1 | TRBJ1-4 | TRBV4-2 | TGTGCCAGCAGCCAAGGGGGACAGAATAATGAAAAACTGTTTTTT | CASSQGGQNNEKLFF
NA | NA | TRBJ2-5 | TRBV5-1 | TGCGCCAGCAGCTTGGACAGGGTAGAAGAGACCCAGTACTTC | CASSLDRVEETQYF
medium-sized | TRBD1 | TRBJ1-2 | TRBV7-3 | TGTGCCAGCAGCTCGGGACAGCAGGACTATGGCTACACCTTC | CASSSGQQDYGYTF
NA | NA | TRBJ2-2 | TRBV7-8 | TGTGCCAGCAGCTTATCAGGGCCCGGGGAGCTGTTTTTT | CASSLSGPGELFF
NA | TRBD1 | TRBJ1-6 | TRBV10-2 | TGCGCCAGCAGTGGACAGGGGTCTCAACCCCTCCACTTT | CASSGQGSQPLHF
NA | TRBD1 | TRBJ2-7 | TRBV27 | TGTGCCAGCAGTTTAGCTGGGACAGGAAAGACCTACGAGCAGTACTTC | CASSLAGTGKTYEQYF
NA | NA | TRBJ1-2 | TRBV19 | TGTGCCAGTAGTAGGCAAGGCGTGGAGGGCTACACCTTC | CASSRQGVEGYTF
NA | TRBD1 | TRBJ1-5 | TRBV6-6 | TGTGCCAGCAGTTACTCGGGACAGGGGGCCAGTCAGCCCCAGCATTTT | CASSYSGQGASQPQHF
NA | TRBD1 | TRBJ1-4 | TRBV6-6 | TGTGCCAGCAGTTCCCCCAGGGGGCGCGATGAAAAACTGTTTTTT | CASSSPRGRDEKLFF
NA | TRBD2 | TRBJ2-1 | TRBV7-8 | TGTGCCAGCAGCCCCGATCGGACTAGCGCCAATGAGCAGTTCTTC | CASSPDRTSANEQFF
NA | TRBD1 | TRBJ2-7 | TRBV28 | TGTGCCAGCAGTTTATTCATTCGCCGGGACAGGGACCACGAGCAGTACTTC | CASSLFIRRDRDHEQYF
NA | NA | TRBJ1-1 | TRBV11-1 | TGTGCCAGCAGCTTAGCACAGGGAAGTGTAACTGAAGCTTTCTTT | CASSLAQGSVTEAFF
NA | TRBD1 | TRBJ2-2 | TRBV10-3 | TGTGCCATCAGTGGGGGACAGAGGAACACCGGGGAGCTGTTTTTT | CAISGGQRNTGELFF
NA | NA | TRBJ2-5 | TRBV6-5 | TGTGCCAGCAGTTCCTCTCGGCCGACAAGGGAGACCCAGTACTTC | CASSSSRPTRETQYF
NA | TRBD1 | TRBJ1-2 | TRBV5-6 | TGTGCCAGCAGCTTGAAGGGACAGGGGGCTCATGGCTACACCTTC | CASSLKGQGAHGYTF
NA | NA | TRBJ1-6 | TRBV7-2 | TGTGCCAGCAGGGGGGGGCAGTCGGCGCCACCCCTCCACTTT | CASRGGQSAPPLHF
NA | NA | TRBJ1-2 | TRBV14 | TGTGCCAGCAGCCGCGACAGGATGGATGGCTACACCTTC | CASSRDRMDGYTF
NA | TRBD2 | TRBJ2-1 | TRBV24-1 | TGTGCCACCAGTGATCCAAACTCCGGGACTAGCAGGCTCAATGAGCAGTTCTTC | CATSDPNSGTSRLNEQFF
NA | TRBD1 | TRBJ1-3 | TRBV19 | TGTGCCAGTAGTACACAAACAGGGGCTAGCTCTGGAAACACCATATATTTT | CASSTQTGASSGNTIYF
NA | NA | TRBJ2-5 | TRBV5-8 | TGTGCCAGCAGCCGAGGACTAATCCAAGAGACCCAGTACTTC | CASSRGLIQETQYF
NA | TRBD1 | TRBJ1-2 | TRBV2 | TGTGCCAGCAGTGAAGAGGAGGGGGCCTATGGCTACACCTTC | CASSEEEGAYGYTF